The text below deals with one T cell receptor beta chain. Its antigen is unidentified. This sample stems from a study of T cell responses to AZD1222 COVID-19 vaccine. This table comes from immunoSEQ multiplex PCR, and its TCRdb copy is limited to in-frame clones, with some not included. The sample has about 160,000 clones, roughly 94% seen once. The study, taken as a whole, reports: Receipt of two AZD1222 doses was followed by a rise in Spike-specific TCR breadth and depth. Clonal diversity may have been underestimated, and the donors were mostly white British, with more females than males.

Trimming left V 0 bases short and J 6 bases short, with 6 bases between. The germline V gene has CDR1 MNHNY and CDR2 SVGAGI (reference sequence). The CDR3 sequence is 14 residues long. The chain couples TRBV6-6 to TRBJ1-6; D gene ambiguous. This clonotype was obtained from an adult in good health. The source was peripheral blood, collected on day 0 of MenACWY control vaccination. The CDR3 region has the DNA TGTGCCAGCAGTTACTCAAACGCTAATTCACCCCTCCACTTT. This sequence encodes CASSYSNANSPLHF.